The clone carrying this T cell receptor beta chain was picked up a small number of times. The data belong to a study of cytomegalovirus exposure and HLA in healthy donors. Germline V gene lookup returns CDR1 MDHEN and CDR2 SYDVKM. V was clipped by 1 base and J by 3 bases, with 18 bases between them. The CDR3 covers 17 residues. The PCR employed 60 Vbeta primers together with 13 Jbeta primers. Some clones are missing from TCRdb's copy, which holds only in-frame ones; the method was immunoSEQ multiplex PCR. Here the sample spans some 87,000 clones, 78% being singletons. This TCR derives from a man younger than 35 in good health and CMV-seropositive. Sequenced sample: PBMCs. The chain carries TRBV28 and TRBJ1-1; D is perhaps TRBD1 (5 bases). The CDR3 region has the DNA TGTGCCAGCAGTTTATTCGGGCTGAGGGGAGGGCACACTGAAGCTTTCTTT. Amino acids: CASSLFGLRGGHTEAFF.